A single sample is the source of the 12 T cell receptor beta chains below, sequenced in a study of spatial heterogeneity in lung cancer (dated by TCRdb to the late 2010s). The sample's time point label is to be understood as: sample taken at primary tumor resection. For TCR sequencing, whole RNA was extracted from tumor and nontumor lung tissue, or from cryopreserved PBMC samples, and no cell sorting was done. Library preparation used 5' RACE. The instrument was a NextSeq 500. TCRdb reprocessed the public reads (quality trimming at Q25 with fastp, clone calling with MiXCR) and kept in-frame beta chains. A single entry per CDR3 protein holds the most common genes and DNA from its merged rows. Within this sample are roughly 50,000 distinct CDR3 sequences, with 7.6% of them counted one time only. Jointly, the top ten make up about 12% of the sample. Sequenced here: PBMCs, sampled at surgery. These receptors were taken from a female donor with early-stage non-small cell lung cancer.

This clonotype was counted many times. For the CDR3, the DNA is TGCGCCAGCAGCCAGGAGACAGGACGGGGGGTACCCCTCCACTTT. Encoded protein: CASSQETGRGVPLHF. V gene TRBV4-3 combines with J gene TRBJ1-6, with D tentatively TRBD1 (6 bases). The CDR3 has 15 residues. CDR1 and CDR2 (germline): LGHNA, YSLEER. V lost 3 bases and J lost 12, with 18 bases in between.

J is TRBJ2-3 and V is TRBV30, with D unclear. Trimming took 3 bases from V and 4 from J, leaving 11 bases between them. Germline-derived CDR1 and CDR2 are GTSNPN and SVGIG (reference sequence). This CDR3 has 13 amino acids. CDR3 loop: CAWRKTPPDTQYF. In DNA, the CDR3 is TGTGCCTGGAGGAAGACACCTCCAGATACGCAGTATTTT.

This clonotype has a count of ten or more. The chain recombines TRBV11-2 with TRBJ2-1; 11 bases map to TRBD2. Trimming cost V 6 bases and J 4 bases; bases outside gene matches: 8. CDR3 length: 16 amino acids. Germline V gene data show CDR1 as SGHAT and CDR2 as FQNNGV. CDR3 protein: CASSWERTSGYNEQFF. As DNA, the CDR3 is TGTGCCAGCAGTTGGGAACGGACTAGCGGGTACAATGAGCAGTTCTTC.

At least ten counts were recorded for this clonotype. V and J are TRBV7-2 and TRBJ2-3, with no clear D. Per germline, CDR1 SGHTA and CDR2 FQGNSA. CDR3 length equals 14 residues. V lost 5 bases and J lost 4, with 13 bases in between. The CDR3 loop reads CASSPGPGADTQYF. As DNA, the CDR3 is TGTGCCAGCAGCCCAGGTCCTGGGGCAGATACGCAGTATTTT.

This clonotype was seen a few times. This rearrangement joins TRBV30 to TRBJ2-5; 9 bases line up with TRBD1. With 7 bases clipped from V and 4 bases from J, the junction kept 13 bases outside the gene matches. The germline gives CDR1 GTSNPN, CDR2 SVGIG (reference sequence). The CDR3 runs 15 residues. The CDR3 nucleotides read TGTGCCTTTTCCTCCGGGACAGGGAACCGAGAGACCCAGTACTTC. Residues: CAFSSGTGNRETQYF.

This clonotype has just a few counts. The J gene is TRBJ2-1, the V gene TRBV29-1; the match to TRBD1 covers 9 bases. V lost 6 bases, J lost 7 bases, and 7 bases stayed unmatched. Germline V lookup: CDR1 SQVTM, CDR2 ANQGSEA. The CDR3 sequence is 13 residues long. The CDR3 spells CSVEGTGTNEQFF. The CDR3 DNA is TGCAGCGTCGAGGGGACAGGGACAAATGAGCAGTTCTTC.

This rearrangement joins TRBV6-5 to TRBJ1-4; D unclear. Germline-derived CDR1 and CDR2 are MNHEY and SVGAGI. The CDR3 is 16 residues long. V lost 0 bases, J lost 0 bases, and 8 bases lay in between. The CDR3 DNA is TGTGCCAGCAGTTACTCCGGTTCTGCAACTAATGAAAAACTGTTTTTT. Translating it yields CASSYSGSATNEKLFF.

CDR3 in DNA: TGTGCCAGTAGGACTGGGAAGGCGGATAAACTTTCACCTGACTATGGCTACACCTTC. Its protein product is CASRTGKADKLSPDYGYTF. The chain carries TRBV19 and TRBJ1-2; the D is unclear. Germline V lookup: CDR1 LNHDA, CDR2 SQIVND (reference sequence). The CDR3 is 19 amino acids. With 6 bases removed from V and 3 bases from J, the gap between germline ends came to 29 bases.

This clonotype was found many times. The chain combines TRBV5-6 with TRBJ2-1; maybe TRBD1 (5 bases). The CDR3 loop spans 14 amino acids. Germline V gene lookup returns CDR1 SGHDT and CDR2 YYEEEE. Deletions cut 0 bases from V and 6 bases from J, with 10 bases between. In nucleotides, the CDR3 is TGTGCCAGCAGCTTGGACAGGATTGTCAATGAGCAGTTCTTC. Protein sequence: CASSLDRIVNEQFF.

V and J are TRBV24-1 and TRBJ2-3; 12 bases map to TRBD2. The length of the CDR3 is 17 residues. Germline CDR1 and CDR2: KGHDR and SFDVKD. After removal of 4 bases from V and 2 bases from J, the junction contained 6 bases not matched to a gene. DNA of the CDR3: TGTGCCACCAGTGACGCTGGACTAGCGGGAACCACAGATACGCAGTATTTT. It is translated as CATSDAGLAGTTDTQYF.

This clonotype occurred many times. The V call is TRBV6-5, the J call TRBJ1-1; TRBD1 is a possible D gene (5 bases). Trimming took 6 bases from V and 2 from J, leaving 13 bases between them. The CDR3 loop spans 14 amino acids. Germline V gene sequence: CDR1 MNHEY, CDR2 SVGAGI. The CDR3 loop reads CASRTGEPNTEAFF. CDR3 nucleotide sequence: TGTGCCAGCAGAACAGGAGAACCAAACACTGAAGCTTTCTTT.

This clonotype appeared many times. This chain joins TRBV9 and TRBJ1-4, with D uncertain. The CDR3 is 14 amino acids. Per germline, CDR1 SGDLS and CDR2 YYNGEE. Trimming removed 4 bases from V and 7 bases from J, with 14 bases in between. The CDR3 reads CASSPRPDGEKLFF. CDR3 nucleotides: TGTGCCAGCAGCCCCCGTCCGGACGGTGAAAAACTGTTTTTT.